Presented here are 22 T cell receptor beta chains from one specimen sequenced in a study of T cells after yellow fever vaccination. TCRdb recomputed calls from the 5' RACE reads with MiXCR, one row per CDR3 protein. The sample has a few hundred thousand distinct CDR3 sequences; roughly 8% are singletons. The sequenced sample was PBMCs, obtained roughly seven weeks after the first yellow fever vaccination. Every receptor here comes from a man between 18 and 29 years old who received the YFV17D yellow fever vaccine.

This clonotype has ten or more counts. The chain carries TRBV5-1 and TRBJ2-2, with D possibly matching TRBD1 (5 bases). The CDR3 spans 14 residues. The V gene lost 6 bases and the J gene lost 2 bases, with 11 bases spanning the gap. Germline CDR1 SGHRS, CDR2 YFSETQ. The CDR3 nucleotides read TGCGCCAGCACCCCTGGACAAAACACCGGGGAGCTGTTTTTT. It codes for CASTPGQNTGELFF.

This clonotype has only a few counts. The V and J genes are TRBV20-1 and TRBJ2-1, with 9 bases lining up with TRBD2. This CDR3 is built from 16 residues. V gave up 1 base and J gave up 4 bases; unmatched junction bases: 8. The germline V gene has CDR1 DFQATT and CDR2 SNEGSKA (reference sequence). Here the CDR3 reads CSARVKLAGRYNEQFF. The CDR3 DNA follows: TGCAGTGCTAGAGTTAAGCTAGCGGGGAGGTACAATGAGCAGTTCTTC.

This clonotype was detected a few times. The chain links TRBV4-3 to TRBJ2-1, with 8 bases aligning to TRBD1. From germline, CDR1 is LGHNA and CDR2 YSLEER. The CDR3 loop spans 14 amino acids. With V trimmed by 1 base and J by 10 bases, 6 bases remained unmatched. CDR3 loop: CASSQGTGPGEQFF. CDR3 sequence (DNA): TGCGCCAGCAGCCAAGGGACAGGGCCGGGAGAGCAGTTCTTC.

This clonotype has just a few counts. The J gene is TRBJ2-1, the V gene TRBV12-3 or TRBV12-4; 9 bases align to TRBD2. The CDR3 length is 17 residues. The V segment lost 4 bases and the J segment 4 bases; nucleotides outside the gene matches: 11. CDR3 sequence reads: CASSSHQAGGPYNEQFF. The CDR3 bases are TGTGCCAGCAGTTCACACCAGGCGGGGGGGCCGTACAATGAGCAGTTCTTC.

This clonotype turned up a few times. The chain employs TRBV7-6 and TRBJ1-4; possibly TRBD1 for D (6 bases). The CDR3 totals 13 residues. The germline gives CDR1 SGHVS, CDR2 FNYEAQ. V gave up 2 bases and J gave up 5 bases, with 6 bases separating them. DNA for the CDR3: TGTGCCAGCAGCTTAACAGGGAATGAAAAACTGTTTTTT. Translated: CASSLTGNEKLFF.

This clonotype was recorded at least ten times. This chain uses TRBV7-2 with TRBJ2-1; the match to TRBD2 covers 14 bases. Looked up from germline, CDR1 is SGHTA and CDR2 is FQGNSA. The V and J ends lost 5 bases and 15 bases, in that order; junction bases with no gene match: 6. This CDR3 is 13 amino acids long. The DNA of the CDR3 is TGTGCCAGCAGCCCGGGACTAGCGGGAGTTTGGTTCTTC. Its protein product is CASSPGLAGVWFF.

This clonotype was seen a handful of times. The chain uses TRBV19 and TRBJ1-1, with D possibly TRBD1 on 5 matching bases. The CDR3 totals 15 residues. CDR1 and CDR2 (germline): LNHDA, SQIVND (reference sequence). Between the trimmed V and J ends, which lost 6 bases and 1 base, there was a span of 15 bases. The CDR3 reads CASRDPRTGNTEAFF. The CDR3 DNA follows: TGTGCCAGTAGGGACCCACGCACAGGGAACACTGAAGCTTTCTTT.

This clonotype has only a few counts. The chain is built from TRBV15 and TRBJ2-5, with D hard to call. The CDR3 consists of 13 residues. The V gene lost 1 base and the J gene lost 3 bases, with 6 bases spanning the gap. CDR1 LNHNV and CDR2 YYDKDF come from the germline V gene (reference sequence). The CDR3 nucleotides are TGTGCCACCAGCAGAGGTCTAGAAGAGACCCAGTACTTC. As protein: CATSRGLEETQYF. The whole variable domain, remainder taken from reference TRBV15 and TRBJ2-5, is DAMVIQNPRYQVTQFGKPVTLSCSQTLNHNVMYWYQQKSSQAPKLLFHYYDKDFNNEADTPDNFQSRRPNTSFCFLDIRSPGLGDTAMYLCATSRGLEETQYFGPGTRLLVL.

In this sample, this clonotype turned up a few times. The gene calls are TRBV9 and TRBJ1-2; the D gene is possibly TRBD1 (6 bases). V lost 0 bases and J 12 bases, leaving 21 bases between the germline ends. This CDR3 is built from 15 residues. The V gene's germline CDR1 is SGDLS and CDR2 YYNGEE. The CDR3 sequence is CASSVDVGRNRVDTF. The CDR3 DNA reads TGTGCCAGCAGCGTAGATGTGGGGAGGAACAGGGTCGACACCTTC.

This chain joins TRBV7-9 and TRBJ2-1; 7 positions agree with TRBD1. This CDR3 comprises 15 residues. The ends lost 1 base at V and 6 bases at J; junction bases unmatched: 6. Germline V gives CDR1 SEHNR, CDR2 FQNEAQ (reference sequence). CDR3 in amino acids: CASSLGQGLLNEQFF. The DNA of the CDR3 is TGTGCCAGCAGCTTAGGACAGGGCCTGCTCAATGAGCAGTTCTTC.

There are a few counts of this clonotype. The chain links TRBV28 to TRBJ2-7, with 7 bases lining up with TRBD2. Germline trimming cut 8 bases from V and 3 bases from J; bases unmatched to any gene: 10. Per the germline V gene, CDR1 is MDHEN and CDR2 is SYDVKM. The CDR3 runs 14 residues. The CDR3 sequence: CASGGGESRYEQYV. The CDR3 nucleotides read TGTGCCAGCGGTGGGGGGGAATCGCGCTACGAGCAGTACGTC.

There are a few counts of this clonotype. V usage is TRBV2 and J usage is TRBJ2-1; 8 nucleotides align to TRBD2. The V and J ends lost 9 bases and 4 bases, in that order; junction bases with no gene match: 11. The CDR3 runs to 15 residues. CDR1 and CDR2 (germline): SNHLY, FYNNEI. The CDR3 region has the DNA TGTGCCAGTAGCGATGCCGGGACTAGTTACAATGAGCAGTTCTTC. Translation: CASSDAGTSYNEQFF.

The rearrangement uses TRBV19 and TRBJ1-1, with unresolved D. Between the trimmed V and J ends, which lost 6 bases and 1 base, there was a span of 24 bases. Germline V gene data show CDR1 as LNHDA and CDR2 as SQIVND (reference sequence). The CDR3 sequence is 18 residues long. CDR3 DNA: TGTGCCAGTAGCATGAATGTTCTGATGGGTGGGCCGAACACTGAAGCTTTCTTT. Translated: CASSMNVLMGGPNTEAFF.

This clonotype was seen repeatedly, ten times or more. The chain carries TRBV28 and TRBJ2-7; maybe TRBD1 (6 bases). V lost 5 bases and J 1 base, leaving 18 bases between the germline ends. Per germline, CDR1 MDHEN and CDR2 SYDVKM. This CDR3 spans 16 amino acids. The CDR3 protein is CASSPTGTRGSYEQYV. The CDR3 DNA reads as TGTGCCAGCAGTCCCACCGGGACAAGGGGGTCCTACGAGCAGTACGTC.

In this sample, this clonotype turned up a few times. The chain uses TRBV5-1 and TRBJ1-2; 8 bases line up with TRBD1. Trimming cost V 4 bases and J 5 bases; bases outside gene matches: 7. The germline V gene has CDR1 SGHRS and CDR2 YFSETQ. The CDR3 is made up of 14 amino acids. CDR3 in DNA: TGCGCCAGCAGCACAGGGGGTTCGACGTATGGCTACACCTTC. It translates to CASSTGGSTYGYTF.

This rearrangement joins TRBV19 to TRBJ2-3; TRBD2 agrees at 12 bases. Per germline, CDR1 LNHDA and CDR2 SQIVND (reference sequence). The V gene end was trimmed by 8 bases and the J gene end by 1 base; junction bases not matched to a gene: 10. CDR3 length: 17 residues. CDR3 DNA: TGTGCCAGTCGGACTAGCGGGGAAGCTGTCGGCACAGATACGCAGTATTTT. It is translated as CASRTSGEAVGTDTQYF.

This clonotype was detected only a few times. V and J are TRBV5-1 and TRBJ2-5; 8 nucleotides match TRBD2. The CDR3 extends over 16 amino acids. CDR1 is SGHRS and CDR2 is YFSETQ in the germline V gene. V lost 0 bases and J lost 3; bases outside the gene matches: 7. The CDR3 loop is CASSLAAGGKKETQYF. CDR3 nucleotides: TGCGCCAGCAGCTTGGCCGCGGGGGGCAAAAAAGAGACCCAGTACTTC.

The table lists this clonotype with a few counts. V and J are TRBV20-1 and TRBJ2-3; D not certain. The V and J ends lost 3 bases and 0 bases respectively, with 7 bases between them. CDR1 is DFQATT, CDR2 SNEGSKA, per germline (reference sequence). This CDR3 is 13 amino acids long. The CDR3 spells CSASEYSTDTQYF. CDR3 in DNA: TGCAGTGCTAGCGAGTATAGCACAGATACGCAGTATTTT.

This chain connects TRBV6-1 to TRBJ1-2, with D possibly matching TRBD1 (5 bases). V lost 6 bases to trimming and J lost 6 bases, with 23 bases between them. This CDR3 is built from 16 residues. In germline, CDR1 is MNHNS, CDR2 SASEGT. The CDR3 sequence: CASRIRDGPGVDGYTF. In nucleotides, the CDR3 is TGTGCCAGCAGGATCCGGGACGGCCCAGGAGTGGATGGCTACACCTTC.

This clonotype was observed a handful of times. The gene calls are TRBV9 and TRBJ2-6; TRBD1 matches 7 bases. V lost 5 bases, J lost 2 bases, and 1 base stayed unmatched. In germline, CDR1 is SGDLS, CDR2 YYNGEE. This CDR3 is built from 14 residues. CDR3 sequence (DNA): TGTGCCAGCAGAAGGGGGCCTGGGGCCAACGTCCTGACTTTC. This encodes CASRRGPGANVLTF.

The genes are TRBV20-1 and TRBJ2-5; 7 nucleotides match TRBD1. Germline CDR1 reads DFQATT; CDR2 reads SNEGSKA (reference sequence). The V gene end was trimmed by 0 bases and the J gene end by 5 bases; junction bases not matched to a gene: 6. The CDR3 has 14 residues. CDR3 coding DNA: TGCAGTGCTAGAGATATACAGGGGTTGGAGACCCAGTACTTC. It specifies CSARDIQGLETQYF.

This clonotype was found a few times. V usage is TRBV4-1 and J usage is TRBJ2-7, with a tentative D call TRBD1 (6 bases). This CDR3 has 14 residues. The germline gives CDR1 MGHRA, CDR2 YSYEKL. The V end lost 0 bases, the J end lost 2 bases, and 8 bases lay between the germline ends. DNA of the CDR3: TGCGCCAGCAGCCAAGAGAGGGGGACCTACGAGCAGTACGTC. Residues: CASSQERGTYEQYV.